This TCR beta chain was retrieved from a study of OX40 agonist ivuxolimab in advanced cancers. Whole-study context: Earlier anti-PD-1, anti-PD-L1 or anti-CTLA-4 therapy was permitted; about 39% had received some.

V lost 5 bases and J lost 4, with 12 bases in between. The CDR3 loop spans 13 amino acids. The germline CDR1 and CDR2 sequences are MNHEY and SMNVEV (reference sequence). Sequenced by immunoSEQ multiplex PCR; TCRdb stores in-frame clones only, minus some. The sample yields about 94,000 clones, around 90% seen once. On this clone itself: Its antigen is currently unknown.

Study observations and caveats: Among T cells, CD8+ cells averaged more expanded clones than CD4+ cells.

This TCR was sampled from an adult with an advanced solid tumor such as melanoma, head and neck, liver or kidney cancer. The gene calls are TRBV27 and TRBJ2-7, with TRBD2 as a possible D gene (6 bases). This specimen consisted of CD4+ or CD8+ T cells sorted from blood, obtained in a trial of the OX40 agonist ivuxolimab. CDR3 bases: TGTGCCAGCAGTCCGGTGGGGGGATACGAGCAGTACTTC. Translated: CASSPVGGYEQYF.